This TCR beta chain was sequenced for a study of blood T cell repertoires in COVID-19. Study information: From the United States, Italy and Spain came samples of acute and convalescent COVID-19. T cells, B-cell-depleted T cells, or PBMCs supplied cDNA or gDNA.

In the study's own analysis: Estimation of nucleated cell counts was performed using reference gene primer amplification. Sequenced by immunoSEQ multiplex PCR; TCRdb stores in-frame clones only, minus some. V, J and clone size derive from that table, while D and trimming were established from the DNA sequence. This table has about 200,000 clones, about 82% appearing once. Sequenced input: peripheral blood. This receptor was obtained from a woman of 80 years or more with acute or convalescent COVID-19.

The DNA for the CDR3 is TGTGCCAGCAGTCGACAGGTGGCGAACACCGGGGAGCTGTTTTTT. Translation gives CASSRQVANTGELFF. The V gene is TRBV6-2 or TRBV6-3, the J gene TRBJ2-2; perhaps TRBD1 as D (6 bases). This CDR3 contains 15 residues. V was clipped by 5 bases and J by 0 bases, with 10 bases between them. CDR1 is MNHEY and CDR2 is SVGEGT in the germline V gene.